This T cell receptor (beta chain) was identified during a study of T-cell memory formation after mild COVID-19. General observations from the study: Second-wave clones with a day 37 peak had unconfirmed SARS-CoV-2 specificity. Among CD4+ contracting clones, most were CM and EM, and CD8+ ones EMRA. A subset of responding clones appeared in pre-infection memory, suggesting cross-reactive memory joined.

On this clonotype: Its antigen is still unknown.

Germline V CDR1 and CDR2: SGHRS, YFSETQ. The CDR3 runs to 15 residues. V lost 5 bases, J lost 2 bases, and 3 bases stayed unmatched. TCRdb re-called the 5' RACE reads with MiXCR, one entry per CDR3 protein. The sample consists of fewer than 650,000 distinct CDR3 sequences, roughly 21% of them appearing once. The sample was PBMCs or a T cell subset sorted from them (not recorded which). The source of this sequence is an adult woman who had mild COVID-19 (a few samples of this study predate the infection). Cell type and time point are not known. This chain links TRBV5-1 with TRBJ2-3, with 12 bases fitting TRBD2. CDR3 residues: CASRTSGGLTDTQYF. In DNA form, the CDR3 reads TGCGCCAGCAGGACTAGCGGGGGCCTCACAGATACGCAGTATTTT.